The clone carrying this T cell receptor (beta chain) was seen only a few times. Its antigen is still unknown. Different DNA sequences within this sample yield the same CDR3. The data stem from a study of shared clonotypes between healthy human individuals. The study, taken as a whole, reports: The study found approximately 5% of naive CD4 clonotypes shared across four donors.

The repertoire was sequenced with immunoSEQ multiplex PCR; TCRdb's copy has only in-frame clones and lacks some. The data contain a few million clones, 90% to 96% of them seen just once; the ten biggest clones take up less than 0.15%. This CDR3 has 11 amino acids. Germline CDR1 reads LGHNT; CDR2 reads FRNRAP. The ends were cut back, 1 base at V and 4 bases at J, with 1 base in the middle. The sequenced sample consisted of naive CD4+ T cells sorted from blood. The sample's subset: CD45RA+ positively selected. The chain joins TRBV12-5 to TRBJ1-2, with D hard to call. This receptor was obtained from a young man in good health. CDR3 sequence (DNA): TGTGCTAGTGGTTTGGGCTATGGCTACACCTTC. This encodes CASGLGYGYTF.